These 20 T cell receptor beta chains were all obtained from the same sample, sequenced in a study of shared clonotypes between healthy human individuals. Profiled with immunoSEQ multiplex PCR; TCRdb holds only in-frame clones, not every one. Of 600,000 to 800,000 clones listed, approximately 72% are singletons. The sample comprised memory CD4+ T cells sorted from blood. This sample's subset: CD45RA-negative fraction. Receptors originate from a woman aged 25 to 45 in good health.

The J gene is TRBJ1-2, the V gene TRBV5-1, with TRBD1 matching over 10 bases. This CDR3 has 13 amino acids. CDR1 is SGHRS and CDR2 is YFSETQ in the germline V gene. With 4 bases clipped from V and 7 bases from J, the junction kept 4 bases outside the gene matches. The CDR3 bases are TGCGCCAGCAGCCTCGGGACAGGGGCTGGCTACACCTTC. Translating gives CASSLGTGAGYTF.

CDR3 region: CATRWDSWDTEAFF. In nucleotides, the CDR3 is TGTGCCACACGCTGGGACAGTTGGGACACTGAAGCTTTCTTT. The V call is TRBV19, the J call TRBJ1-1; TRBD1 matches 7 bases. The V gene end was trimmed by 10 bases and the J gene end by 3 bases; junction bases not matched to a gene: 11. Germline V gene sequence: CDR1 LNHDA, CDR2 SQIVND (reference sequence). The CDR3 is made up of 14 amino acids.

The sample holds one count of this clone. This chain links TRBV19 with TRBJ2-7; a possible D gene is TRBD2 (6 bases). The CDR3 has 15 residues. Trimming shortened V by 5 bases and J by 5 bases, and 19 bases separated the two germline ends. Germline CDR1 reads LNHDA; CDR2 reads SQIVND (reference sequence). CDR3 loop: CASSGAEAGKDEQYF. DNA for the CDR3: TGTGCCAGTAGTGGGGCTGAGGCGGGAAAGGACGAGCAGTACTTC.

This rearrangement joins TRBV5-4 to TRBJ2-5; no definite D call. There are 14 residues in the CDR3. V dropped 4 bases and J dropped 0 bases, with 10 bases sitting between them. Germline V gives CDR1 SGHNT, CDR2 YYREEE (reference sequence). DNA of the CDR3: TGTGCCAGCAGCGTGAACTTGTACCAAGAGACCCAGTACTTC. It encodes CASSVNLYQETQYF.

This clone has a single count. The gene calls are TRBV18 and TRBJ1-4, with D unresolved. The CDR3 covers 13 residues. V gave up 0 bases and J gave up 8 bases, with 7 bases separating them. The germline CDR1 and CDR2 sequences are KGHSH and LQKENI. The CDR3 protein is CASSPPFKEKLFF. The CDR3 DNA reads as TGTGCCAGCTCACCACCGTTTAAAGAAAAACTGTTTTTT.

The chain has TRBV7-2 and TRBJ2-7; D perhaps matches TRBD1 (5 bases). V gave up 0 bases and J gave up 3 bases, with 9 bases separating them. The CDR3 runs to 14 residues. The germline V gene encodes CDR1 SGHTA and CDR2 FQGNSA. CDR3 amino acids: CASSLAGQFYEQYF. In nucleotides, the CDR3 is TGTGCCAGCAGCTTAGCGGGGCAGTTCTACGAGCAGTACTTC. The whole variable domain, filled in from reference TRBV7-2 and TRBJ2-7, reads GAGVSQSPSNKVTEKGKDVELRCDPISGHTALYWYRQSLGQGLEFLIYFQGNSAPDKSGLPSDRFSAERTGGSVSTLTIQRTQQEDSAVYLCASSLAGQFYEQYFGPGTRLTVT.

This clone has more than one count but fewer than ten. This rearrangement joins TRBV11-2 to TRBJ2-1; D is possibly TRBD2 (7 bases). The CDR3 covers 17 residues. V lost 2 bases, J lost 0 bases, and 14 bases lay in between. Per the germline V gene, CDR1 is SGHAT and CDR2 is FQNNGV. CDR3 residues: CASSLMGGGASYNEQFF. In nucleotides, the CDR3 is TGTGCCAGCAGCTTAATGGGCGGGGGCGCCTCCTACAATGAGCAGTTCTTC.

The rearrangement joins TRBV27 to TRBJ2-6, with D tentatively TRBD2 (5 bases). Trimming left V 2 bases short and J 0 bases short, with 11 bases between. CDR3 length equals 17 residues. Germline-derived CDR1 and CDR2 are MNHEY and SMNVEV (reference sequence). CDR3 protein: CASSLKDFSSGANVLTF. Here the CDR3 DNA reads TGTGCCAGCAGTTTAAAGGACTTTAGCTCTGGGGCCAACGTCCTGACTTTC.

This chain uses TRBV6-5 with TRBJ2-5; 9 bases line up with TRBD1. V lost 5 bases and J lost 3; bases outside the gene matches: 4. Germline assignment: CDR1 MNHEY and CDR2 SVGAGI. CDR3 length: 14 residues. DNA of the CDR3: TGTGCCAGCAGTCAGGGGACAGGGAAAGAGACCCAGTACTTC. It codes for CASSQGTGKETQYF.

The chain links TRBV5-4 to TRBJ2-7, with D possibly matching TRBD1 (6 bases). The V gene lost 4 bases and the J gene lost 0 bases, with 11 bases spanning the gap. This CDR3 is built from 14 residues. Germline V gene data show CDR1 as SGHNT and CDR2 as YYREEE (reference sequence). CDR3 in DNA: TGTGCCAGCAGCCAAGTGGACAGCTCCTACGAGCAGTACTTC. Its translation: CASSQVDSSYEQYF.

CDR3 nucleotides: TGTGCCAGCGGGGCCCAGGGAGCGTCCGGCTATGGCTACACCTTC. It translates to CASGAQGASGYGYTF. This chain joins TRBV2 and TRBJ1-2; D is possibly TRBD1 (5 bases). The V end lost 8 bases, the J end lost 4 bases, and 20 bases lay between the germline ends. Germline CDR1 SNHLY, CDR2 FYNNEI. The CDR3 is made up of 15 amino acids. Based on the CDR3 plus reference TRBV2 and TRBJ1-2, the full variable domain is EPEVTQTPSHQVTQMGQEVILRCVPISNHLYFYWYRQILGQKVEFLVSFYNNEISEKSEIFDDQFSVERPDGSNFTLKIRSTKLEDSAMYFCASGAQGASGYGYTFGSGTRLTVV.

The chain couples TRBV29-1 to TRBJ2-2, with D uncertain. Trimming stripped 6 bases from V and 7 bases from J, with 9 bases between. CDR1 is SQVTM, CDR2 ANQGSEA, per germline. The CDR3 sequence is 11 residues long. CDR3 nucleotides: TGCAGCGTCGATTTTGTCGGGGAGCTGTTTTTT. Translating it yields CSVDFVGELFF.

The CDR3 loop reads CAGGGGMTDTQYF. The DNA for the CDR3 is TGTGCCGGAGGAGGAGGTATGACAGATACGCAGTATTTT. The rearrangement joins TRBV6-1 to TRBJ2-3; possible D gene TRBD2, 5 bases. The CDR3 is made up of 13 amino acids. CDR1 and CDR2 from the germline V gene are MNHNS and SASEGT. Trimming shortened V by 11 bases and J by 3 bases, and 15 bases separated the two germline ends.

V gene TRBV5-1 combines with J gene TRBJ2-1, with 7 bases lining up with TRBD2. Germline trimming cut 3 bases from V and 0 bases from J; bases unmatched to any gene: 9. Germline CDR1 is SGHRS and CDR2 is YFSETQ. The CDR3 extends over 17 amino acids. CDR3: CASSWDSGSPSYNEQFF. Here the CDR3 DNA reads TGCGCCAGCAGCTGGGATAGCGGGTCCCCCTCCTACAATGAGCAGTTCTTC.

The chain couples TRBV7-8 to TRBJ2-7; weak D call: TRBD1 (5 bases). In germline, CDR1 is SGHVS, CDR2 FQNEAQ. The CDR3 totals 15 residues. V lost 1 base, J lost 2 bases, and 12 bases lay in between. The CDR3, as DNA: TGTGCCAGCAGCTTAGGACAGTCCAGAACCTACGAGCAGTACTTC. The encoded protein is CASSLGQSRTYEQYF. The full variable domain, with the rest looked up from reference TRBV7-8 and TRBJ2-7, is GAGVSQSPRYKVAKRGQDVALRCDPISGHVSLFWYQQALGQGPEFLTYFQNEAQLDKSGLPSDRFFAERPEGSVSTLKIQRTQQEDSAVYLCASSLGQSRTYEQYFGPGTRLTVT.

The V gene is TRBV19, the J gene TRBJ1-4, with 8 bases fitting TRBD1. The germline CDR1 and CDR2 sequences are LNHDA and SQIVND (reference sequence). With V trimmed by 6 bases and J by 5 bases, 5 bases remained unmatched. CDR3 size: 14 residues. CDR3 loop: CASSPGGTNEKLFF. The CDR3 DNA is TGTGCCAGTAGCCCAGGGGGCACGAATGAAAAACTGTTTTTT.

The count of this clone is one. V is TRBV7-2 and J is TRBJ1-6, with no clear D. V shed 4 bases and J shed 5 bases, with 9 bases lying between them. CDR3 size: 14 residues. CDR1 and CDR2 (germline): SGHTA, FQGNSA. The CDR3 spells CASSYSGDNSPLHF. The CDR3 DNA reads TGTGCCAGCAGCTACTCGGGAGATAATTCACCCCTCCACTTT.

This sequence joins TRBV7-9 and TRBJ2-7, with 8 bases lining up with TRBD2. The CDR3 spans 15 residues. Germline V CDR1 and CDR2: SEHNR, FQNEAQ (reference sequence). The ends lost 5 bases at V and 5 bases at J; junction bases unmatched: 11. CDR3 region: CASSRPGTSRNEQYF. In nucleotides, the CDR3 is TGTGCCAGCAGCCGCCCCGGGACTAGTAGGAACGAGCAGTACTTC.

The chain is built from TRBV28 and TRBJ1-2, with 7 bases fitting TRBD1. The CDR3 extends over 16 amino acids. Unmatched junction bases numbered 13, after V lost 3 bases and J lost 6 bases. Germline assignment: CDR1 MDHEN and CDR2 SYDVKM. The DNA of the CDR3 is TGTGCCAGCAGTTTCCCCCGGGACAGCCTCCGACATGGCTACACCTTC. It translates to CASSFPRDSLRHGYTF.

This clone occurred a few times. This sequence joins TRBV6-6 and TRBJ1-2, with unresolved D. Germline lookup yields CDR1 MNHNY and CDR2 SVGAGI (reference sequence). This CDR3 has 14 residues. The V gene lost 4 bases and the J gene lost 2 bases, with 11 bases spanning the gap. The DNA of the CDR3 is TGTGCCAGCAGTTTGCCCTCGGGCAACTATGGCTACACCTTC. Its protein is CASSLPSGNYGYTF.